Below are 2 T cell receptor beta chains sequenced from a single sample in a study of vaccination and CD4 T cells after COVID-19. Sequencing of the DNA from cultured CD4+ T cells was carried out with the Oncomine TCR Beta short-read assay. One entry per CDR3 protein, called by TCRdb with MiXCR from the PCR reads. The sample carries roughly 13,000 distinct CDR3 sequences, 60% to 70% recorded once. Regarding treatment: roughly 10-day PBMC culture with coronavirus spike peptide pools or control peptides (ViraFEST assay). No antigens are known for them. Sequencing used CD4+ T cells from blood, cultured in vitro. Receptors were obtained from a human donor who had recovered from COVID-19.

This clonotype was seen only a few times. The CDR3 nucleotides are TGTGCCAGCAGTTGGGGGGGCGCAGGGGAAAAACTGTTTTTT. Its protein product is CASSWGGAGEKLFF. The chain couples TRBV27 to TRBJ1-4; maybe TRBD1 (6 bases). CDR1 is MNHEY, CDR2 SMNVEV, per germline (reference sequence). V was cut by 4 bases and J by 8 bases, with 14 bases left in between. The CDR3 runs to 14 residues.

This clonotype was counted between two and nine times. The chain employs TRBV20-1 and TRBJ2-2; D gene ambiguous. The CDR3 contains 13 residues. Germline V CDR1 and CDR2: DFQATT, SNEGSKA (reference sequence). Trimming took 2 bases from V and 8 from J, leaving 12 bases between them. The DNA of the CDR3 is TGCAGTGCTAGACGGGCTCATGGGGGGGAGCTGTTTTTT. Its protein product is CSARRAHGGELFF.